The entry below gives a single TCR beta chain sequence along with its context. An end of the junction does not agree with germline; a read error may underlie this. The sample is drawn from a study of blood T cell repertoires in COVID-19. Study background: Samples taken during acute and convalescent COVID-19 were collected in the United States, Italy and Spain. From T cells, B-cell-depleted T cells, or PBMCs came the material, which was cDNA or gDNA.

The CDR3 runs to 14 residues. Germline V gene sequence: CDR1 SGHTA, CDR2 FQGNSA. As originally analysed: From reference gene primer amplification, estimates of nucleated cell counts were derived. The data were produced by immunoSEQ multiplex PCR, yet TCRdb's version contains in-frame clones alone and is incomplete. V, J and clone size are taken as reported in that table, and D and trimming were inferred from the DNA itself. The sample holds roughly 100,000 clones, about 72% seen once. This receptor was identified in a man in his sixties with active or convalescent COVID-19. V gene TRBV7-2 combines with J gene TRBJ1-2; a weak D match, TRBD1 (6 bases). The sample was peripheral blood. The CDR3 protein is CASSFRQVEGGFAF. CDR3 coding DNA: TGTGCCAGCAGCTTCCGACAGGTGGAAGGTGGTTTCGCCTTC.